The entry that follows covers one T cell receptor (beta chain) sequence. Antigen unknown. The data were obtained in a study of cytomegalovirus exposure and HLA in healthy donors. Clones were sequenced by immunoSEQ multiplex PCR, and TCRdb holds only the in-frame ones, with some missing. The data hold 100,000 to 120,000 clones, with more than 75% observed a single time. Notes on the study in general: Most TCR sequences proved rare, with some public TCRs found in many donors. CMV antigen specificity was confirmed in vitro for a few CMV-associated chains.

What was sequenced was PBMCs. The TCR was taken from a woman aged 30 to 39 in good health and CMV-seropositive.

In nucleotides, the CDR3 is TGTGCCAGCAGCCAAGAGGGGCTAGCGGGAGACAAGTACAATGAGCAGTTCTTC. Translated, it gives CASSQEGLAGDKYNEQFF. The chain couples TRBV4-2 to TRBJ2-1; 10 bases match TRBD2. V shed 0 bases, J shed 4 bases, and the junction held 9 bases outside the gene matches. The CDR3 consists of 18 residues. Germline V gene sequence: CDR1 LGHNA, CDR2 YNFKEQ.